The 27 T cell receptor beta chains listed next were all sequenced from one sample in a study of cytomegalovirus exposure and HLA in healthy donors (dated 2017 in TCRdb). Receptors were amplified or captured by the immunoSEQ multiplex PCR assay. For the multiplex PCR, a mixture combining 60 forward primers for TCR Vbeta segments and 13 reverse primers for TCR Jbeta segments was used. Drawn from immuneACCESS, this table holds only the in-frame rearrangements with V and J called that TCRdb kept. Clones are partly lost; checked studies trace under half to an unresolved V gene and leave the rest unexplained. This sample has approximately 190,000 clones in its table, and roughly 80% of those were observed once. 6.3% of the sample goes to the ten largest clones. Material for sequencing was PBMCs. Every receptor here comes from a man between 40 and 49 years old in good health and CMV-seropositive.

This chain links TRBV7-2 with TRBJ2-1; D is possibly TRBD1 (5 bases). Germline V CDR1 and CDR2: SGHTA, FQGNSA. This CDR3 region has 15 residues. V gave up 7 bases and J gave up 7 bases, with 20 bases separating them. Here the CDR3 reads CASTLGAYPRNEQFF. The CDR3 region has the DNA TGTGCCAGCACCCTAGGGGCCTATCCCAGGAATGAGCAGTTCTTC.

V gene TRBV15 combines with J gene TRBJ1-4; D remains ambiguous. The V gene lost 1 base and the J gene lost 8 bases, with 11 bases spanning the gap. Germline V gene data show CDR1 as LNHNV and CDR2 as YYDKDF (reference sequence). This CDR3 is 14 amino acids long. CDR3 amino acids: CATSRGGPIEKLFF. CDR3 nucleotide sequence: TGTGCCACCAGCAGAGGTGGCCCCATAGAAAAACTGTTTTTT.

This clone occurred a few times. The chain links TRBV27 to TRBJ1-1; D might be TRBD1 (5 bases). CDR1 MNHEY and CDR2 SMNVEV come from the germline V gene (reference sequence). The V end lost 6 bases, the J end lost 8 bases, and 13 bases lay between the germline ends. The CDR3 is made up of 12 amino acids. In nucleotides, the CDR3 is TGTGCCAGCAGCCTTAGGGGATCCGAAGCTTTCTTT. As protein: CASSLRGSEAFF.

CDR3 nucleotide sequence: TGTGCCAGTGCCTTCGGGACTAGCGGGGTCACAGATACGCAGTATTTT. Encoded protein: CASAFGTSGVTDTQYF. This chain joins TRBV19 and TRBJ2-3; TRBD2 matches at 13 bases. V trimming: 8 bases; J trimming: 2 bases; junction bases outside the gene matches: 7. The V gene's germline CDR1 is LNHDA and CDR2 SQIVND (reference sequence). The CDR3 sequence is 16 residues long.

V and J are TRBV5-6 and TRBJ1-1; D not certain. The CDR3 runs to 14 residues. Germline assignment: CDR1 SGHDT and CDR2 YYEEEE. Trimming cost V 2 bases and J 2 bases, with 10 bases left between them. As DNA, the CDR3 is TGTGCCAGCAGCTTTGAGGCGGGAAACACTGAAGCTTTCTTT. Its protein is CASSFEAGNTEAFF.

In its sample, this clone was seen a few times. The chain couples TRBV19 to TRBJ1-1; 8 bases line up with TRBD1. The CDR3 length is 16 residues. V trimming: 3 bases; J trimming: 0 bases; junction bases outside the gene matches: 6. The germline V gene encodes CDR1 LNHDA and CDR2 SQIVND (reference sequence). The CDR3 reads CASSMNRGAVNTEAFF. The CDR3 DNA sequence: TGTGCCAGTAGTATGAACAGGGGGGCGGTGAACACTGAAGCTTTCTTT.

The gene calls are TRBV5-6 and TRBJ1-5; 11 positions agree with TRBD1. Losses at the gene ends were 7 bases for V and 0 bases for J; bases not matched to a gene: 6. CDR1 and CDR2 from the germline V gene are SGHDT and YYEEEE. The CDR3 loop spans 16 amino acids. The CDR3 protein is CASPDRGRGSNQPQHF. The CDR3 DNA follows: TGTGCCAGCCCGGACAGGGGGCGCGGTAGCAATCAGCCCCAGCATTTT. The full variable domain, in which reference TRBV5-6 and TRBJ1-5 provide the parts outside the CDR3, is DAGVTQSPTHLIKTRGQQVTLRCSPKSGHDTVSWYQQALGQGPQFIFQYYEEEERQRGNFPDRFSGHQFPNYSSELNVNALLLGDSALYLCASPDRGRGSNQPQHFGDGTRLSIL.

The chain couples TRBV10-3 to TRBJ2-1; a weak D match, TRBD1 (6 bases). This CDR3 has 12 amino acids. Germline V gene lookup returns CDR1 ENHRY and CDR2 SYGVKD. V lost 6 bases and J 10 bases, leaving 13 bases between the germline ends. CDR3 sequence reads: CAISIRGQEQFF. CDR3 nucleotides: TGTGCCATCAGCATCCGTGGACAGGAGCAGTTCTTC.

The chain employs TRBV21-1 and TRBJ2-7; the D call TRBD1 from the table was never checked on the DNA. TRBV21-1 is a pseudogene. The CDR3 contains 14 residues. CDR3 protein: CASRWSQGAREQYF. The CDR3 nucleotides read TGTGCCAGCAGATGGTCGCAGGGGGCTCGGGAGCAGTACTTC.

The rearrangement joins TRBV30 to TRBJ2-7; possible D gene TRBD2, 6 bases. The V and J ends lost 5 bases and 0 bases respectively, with 14 bases between them. CDR1 and CDR2 from the germline V gene are GTSNPN and SVGIG (reference sequence). CDR3 length equals 14 residues. The DNA for the CDR3 is TGTGCCTGGGTTAGGGCGGGATCCTCCTACGAGCAGTACTTC. It translates to CAWVRAGSSYEQYF.

The table lists this clone with a count of one. This is likely a read error, given that the CDR3 carries no conserved phenylalanine or tryptophan at its end. The chain combines TRBV30 with TRBJ2-7, with a possible D match to TRBD1 (5 bases). V was clipped by 3 bases and J by 6 bases, with 15 bases between them. CDR1 and CDR2 (germline): GTSNPN, SVGIG (reference sequence). The CDR3 covers 13 residues. The CDR3 sequence is CAWRTTQVREQYS. CDR3 coding DNA: TGTGCCTGGAGAACAACACAGGTTCGCGAGCAGTACTCC.

This chain links TRBV7-2 with TRBJ2-7, with a weak D call TRBD1 (6 bases). In germline, CDR1 is SGHTA, CDR2 FQGNSA. V was cut by 5 bases and J by 3 bases, with 17 bases left in between. The length of the CDR3 is 15 residues. The CDR3 region is CASSPEQGSIYEQYF. Written as DNA, the CDR3 is TGTGCCAGCAGCCCCGAACAGGGAAGCATCTACGAGCAGTACTTC.

The chain carries TRBV15 and TRBJ1-2, with 7 bases lining up with TRBD1. The CDR3 spans 15 residues. Germline trimming cut 5 bases from V and 2 bases from J; bases unmatched to any gene: 8. From germline, CDR1 is LNHNV and CDR2 YYDKDF (reference sequence). CDR3 DNA sequence: TGTGCCACCAGCGGCTACAGGGGTTACAACTATGGCTACACCTTC. Translated, it gives CATSGYRGYNYGYTF.

This rearrangement joins TRBV4-3 to TRBJ1-2; D call uncertain. V was clipped by 2 bases and J by 2 bases, with 6 bases between them. This CDR3 spans 13 amino acids. The germline V gene has CDR1 LGHNA and CDR2 YSLEER. CDR3 nucleotide sequence: TGCGCCAGCAGCCAACCGGGGAACTATGGCTACACCTTC. It encodes CASSQPGNYGYTF.

The chain carries TRBV30 and TRBJ2-7, with 7 bases aligning to TRBD1. Per the germline V gene, CDR1 is GTSNPN and CDR2 is SVGIG (reference sequence). The CDR3 totals 13 residues. Trimming removed 3 bases from V and 0 bases from J; junction bases left unmatched: 2. As DNA, the CDR3 is TGTGCCTGGAGCGGGACAGCCTCCTACGAGCAGTACTTC. It encodes CAWSGTASYEQYF.

The rearrangement uses TRBV4-3 and TRBJ1-4, with 12 bases aligning to TRBD1. V was pared by 4 bases and J by 6 bases, with 3 bases of the junction left unmatched. Germline CDR1 and CDR2: LGHNA and YSLEER. The CDR3 consists of 15 residues. The DNA of the CDR3 is TGCGCCAGCAGCCCGGGACAGGGGGCGGATGAAAAACTGTTTTTT. This translates into CASSPGQGADEKLFF.

This sequence joins TRBV9 and TRBJ2-3, with a weak D call TRBD2 (7 bases). This CDR3 contains 19 residues. Trimming removed 0 bases from V and 0 bases from J, with 20 bases in between. Germline CDR1 is SGDLS and CDR2 is YYNGEE. In DNA, the CDR3 is TGTGCCAGCAGCGTAGATGGGGGGGCGGGGTCATATAGCACAGATACGCAGTATTTT. Encoded protein: CASSVDGGAGSYSTDTQYF.

The V gene is TRBV7-3, the J gene TRBJ2-3; 11 bases are shared with TRBD2. The ends lost 5 bases at V and 2 bases at J; junction bases unmatched: 6. From germline, CDR1 is SGHTA and CDR2 FQGTGA. This CDR3 contains 16 residues. The DNA for the CDR3 is TGTGCCAGCAGCATCGGGACTAGCGGAAACACAGATACGCAGTATTTT. It translates to CASSIGTSGNTDTQYF.

This clone was seen a single time. V and J are TRBV6-5 and TRBJ2-1; 9 bases fit TRBD2. The ends lost 8 bases at V and 4 bases at J; junction bases unmatched: 6. The germline CDR1 and CDR2 sequences are MNHEY and SVGAGI. The CDR3 is 14 residues long. This chain's CDR3 is CASSSGGSYNEQFF. CDR3 nucleotide sequence: TGTGCCAGCTCGAGCGGGGGGTCTTACAATGAGCAGTTCTTC.

The CDR3 DNA reads TGTGCCAGCAGGGCAGGGGGGTCCTACAATGAGCAGTTCTTC. It codes for CASRAGGSYNEQFF. The chain uses TRBV27 and TRBJ2-1; D is perhaps TRBD1 (7 bases). The V gene lost 6 bases and the J gene lost 1 base, with 10 bases spanning the gap. Germline assignment: CDR1 MNHEY and CDR2 SMNVEV (reference sequence). CDR3 length equals 14 residues.

The CDR3 loop is CASSRTGEEYEQYF. CDR3 in DNA: TGTGCCAGCAGTAGGACAGGGGAGGAGTACGAGCAGTACTTC. The chain joins TRBV2 to TRBJ2-7; 9 bases are a match to TRBD1. V trimming: 5 bases; J trimming: 4 bases; junction bases outside the gene matches: 6. Germline V gives CDR1 SNHLY, CDR2 FYNNEI. The CDR3 runs to 14 residues.

The J gene is TRBJ2-7, the V gene TRBV10-1; D is possibly TRBD1 (5 bases). The CDR3 runs to 14 residues. V was shortened by 8 bases and J by 0 bases, with 14 bases between the two germline ends. Germline CDR1 is WNHNN and CDR2 is SYGVQD (reference sequence). The DNA for the CDR3 is TGCGCCAGCTCTGACAGATGGAGCTCCTACGAGCAGTACTTC. It specifies CASSDRWSSYEQYF.

This clone has a handful of counts. The chain carries TRBV9 and TRBJ2-3; D remains ambiguous. CDR1 is SGDLS, CDR2 YYNGEE, per germline. The V and J ends lost 2 bases and 5 bases respectively, with 15 bases between them. This CDR3 has 15 residues. The CDR3 DNA sequence: TGTGCCAGCAGCGTGGTTGGCGGCCGAGGAGATACGCAGTATTTT. Translating gives CASSVVGGRGDTQYF.

This chain links TRBV7-3 with TRBJ2-2, with a weak D call TRBD2 (5 bases). This CDR3 contains 16 residues. The germline V gene encodes CDR1 SGHTA and CDR2 FQGTGA. V was clipped by 4 bases and J by 4 bases, with 16 bases between them. The CDR3 spells CASSSDLGGRTGELFF. The CDR3 DNA follows: TGTGCCAGCAGCTCGGACCTTGGAGGTCGCACCGGGGAGCTGTTTTTT.

For this clone: In the same sample, other DNA sequences code for this CDR3. This chain connects TRBV27 to TRBJ2-5, with a weak D call TRBD1 (5 bases). Trimming stripped 2 bases from V and 5 bases from J, with 12 bases between. This CDR3 contains 14 residues. Germline CDR1 is MNHEY and CDR2 is SMNVEV (reference sequence). CDR3 region: CASSLRGAQETQYF. Written as DNA, the CDR3 is TGTGCCAGCAGTTTACGTGGGGCCCAGGAGACCCAGTACTTC.

In DNA form, the CDR3 reads TGCGCCAGCAGCTTTTCCGGAAAGACAGACAATGAGCAGTTCTTC. Translating it yields CASSFSGKTDNEQFF. The chain is built from TRBV5-1 and TRBJ2-1; possibly TRBD1 for D (5 bases). Deletions cut 2 bases from V and 5 bases from J, with 14 bases between. This CDR3 spans 15 amino acids. CDR1 and CDR2 (germline): SGHRS, YFSETQ.

The chain joins TRBV28 to TRBJ2-5, with D tentatively TRBD2 (6 bases). V was cut by 6 bases and J by 5 bases, with 19 bases left in between. CDR1 and CDR2 (germline): MDHEN, SYDVKM. The CDR3 spans 15 residues. CDR3 bases: TGTGCCAGCAGCTCCCCCTCGCGGGGAAGGGAGACCCAGTACTTC. Residues: CASSSPSRGRETQYF. The variable domain in full, with the rest retrieved from reference TRBV28 and TRBJ2-5, is DVKVTQSSRYLVKRTGEKVFLECVQDMDHENMFWYRQDPGLGLRLIYFSYDVKMKEKGDIPEGYSVSREKKERFSLILESASTNQTSMYLCASSSPSRGRETQYFGPGTRLLVL.